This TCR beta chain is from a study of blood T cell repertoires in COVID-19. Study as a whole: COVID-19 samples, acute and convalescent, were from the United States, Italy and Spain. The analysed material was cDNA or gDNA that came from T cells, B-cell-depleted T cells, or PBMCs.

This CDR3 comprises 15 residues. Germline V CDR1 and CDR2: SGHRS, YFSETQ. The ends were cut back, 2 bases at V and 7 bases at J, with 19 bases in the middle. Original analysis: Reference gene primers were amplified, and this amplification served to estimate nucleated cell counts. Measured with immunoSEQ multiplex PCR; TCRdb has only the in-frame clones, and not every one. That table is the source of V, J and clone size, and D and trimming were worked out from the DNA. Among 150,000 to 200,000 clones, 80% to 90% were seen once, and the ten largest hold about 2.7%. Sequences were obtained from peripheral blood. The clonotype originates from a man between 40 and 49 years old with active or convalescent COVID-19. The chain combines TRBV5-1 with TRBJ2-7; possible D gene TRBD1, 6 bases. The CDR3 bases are TGCGCCAGCAGCTTAGGACAGACGAGCGCTTTTGAGCAGTACTTC. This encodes CASSLGQTSAFEQYF.